Listed below are T cell receptor beta chains from one sample, sequenced in a study of identical twins. TCRdb re-called the 5' RACE reads through MiXCR, storing one row per CDR3 protein. Seen here are over 550,000 distinct CDR3 sequences, about 7.1% observed once, and the top ten hold around 1.6%. These data were also filed under a second study, of yellow fever vaccine responses in identical twins.

The sample taken for sequencing was PBMCs. The source is a woman in her late teens or twenties in good health. Each CDR3 is given with its conserved first and last residue. D genes are given only for firm matches. Rows may omit the clone size; those that give it use once, few, many or a size class.

cdr3_nt: TGTGCCAGCAGGGAAGGGACCCTACGTTATCCCACTGAAGCTTTCTTT
cdr3_aa: CASREGTLRYPTEAFF
v_call: TRBV6-1
d_call: .
j_call: TRBJ1-1
clone_size: .

cdr3_nt: TGTGCCAGCAAAGCGGGACTAGCGATATACGAGCAGTACTTC
cdr3_aa: CASKAGLAIYEQYF
v_call: TRBV6-1
d_call: TRBD2
j_call: TRBJ2-7
clone_size: .

cdr3_nt: TGTGCCAGCAGCCCAGGAAGCGGGCGGGCCAAGGAGACCCAGTACTTC
cdr3_aa: CASSPGSGRAKETQYF
v_call: TRBV7-9
d_call: .
j_call: TRBJ2-5
clone_size: few

cdr3_nt: TGTGCCAGCAGATTGGGACAGACCCCCTACAATGAGCAGTTCTTC
cdr3_aa: CASRLGQTPYNEQFF
v_call: TRBV7-8
d_call: TRBD1
j_call: TRBJ2-1
clone_size: .

cdr3_nt: TGTGCCAGCAGCTTAATGCATCAGGGGGTGAACACCGGGGAGCTGTTTTTT
cdr3_aa: CASSLMHQGVNTGELFF
v_call: TRBV5-6
d_call: TRBD1
j_call: TRBJ2-2
clone_size: .

cdr3_nt: TGTGCCAGCAGCACGTCGGGCCTCCTGAACACCGGGGAGCTGTTTTTT
cdr3_aa: CASSTSGLLNTGELFF
v_call: TRBV7-2
d_call: .
j_call: TRBJ2-2
clone_size: few

cdr3_nt: TGTGCCTGCTGTTTCCCCAAACTAGCGGGAGAGGGGGCCACAGATACGCAGTATTTT
cdr3_aa: CACCFPKLAGEGATDTQYF
v_call: TRBV12-3/TRBV12-4
d_call: TRBD2
j_call: TRBJ2-3
clone_size: .

cdr3_nt: TGTGCCAGCAGCCAGACACCCTTTCTAGGCTACGAGCAGTACTTC
cdr3_aa: CASSQTPFLGYEQYF
v_call: TRBV3-1
d_call: .
j_call: TRBJ2-7
clone_size: .

cdr3_nt: TGTGCCAGCAGTTTAAAGGAGCGGGGGTCCCAGTTCTTC
cdr3_aa: CASSLKERGSQFF
v_call: TRBV12-3/TRBV12-4
d_call: TRBD2
j_call: TRBJ2-1
clone_size: .

cdr3_nt: TGCAGTGCTAGAGATCTAGCGGGGGGGACAGATACGCAGTATTTT
cdr3_aa: CSARDLAGGTDTQYF
v_call: TRBV20-1
d_call: TRBD2
j_call: TRBJ2-3
clone_size: many

cdr3_nt: TGTGCCAGCAGCTTTCCCGGGGACTCCTACGAGCAGTACTTC
cdr3_aa: CASSFPGDSYEQYF
v_call: TRBV7-2
d_call: .
j_call: TRBJ2-7
clone_size: many

cdr3_nt: TGTGCCAGCAGTCCGTTCGTAGGGACAGGGGGCAATGAGCAGTTCTTC
cdr3_aa: CASSPFVGTGGNEQFF
v_call: TRBV6-4
d_call: TRBD1
j_call: TRBJ2-1
clone_size: few

cdr3_nt: TGCGCCAGCAGCTTAAGCAGGGGGGCCTTGAATGAGCAGTTCTTC
cdr3_aa: CASSLSRGALNEQFF
v_call: TRBV5-1
d_call: .
j_call: TRBJ2-1
clone_size: few

cdr3_nt: TGTGCCAGCAGTGTGGGCCCCGGCGCGCCGCCTATGAACACTGAAGCTTTCTTT
cdr3_aa: CASSVGPGAPPMNTEAFF
v_call: TRBV25-1
d_call: .
j_call: TRBJ1-1
clone_size: few

cdr3_nt: TGCAGTGCTAGAACTAGCGCCACAGATACGCAGTATTTT
cdr3_aa: CSARTSATDTQYF
v_call: TRBV20-1
d_call: TRBD2
j_call: TRBJ2-3
clone_size: few

cdr3_nt: TGTGCCAGCAGCCCCCGGGACAGCCAGTTCTTC
cdr3_aa: CASSPRDSQFF
v_call: TRBV12-3/TRBV12-4
d_call: TRBD1
j_call: TRBJ2-1
clone_size: few